The 10 T cell receptor beta chains below all came from one sample that was sequenced in a study of human T cells and chemical hapten exposure. Time point in this sample: healthy volunteer bleed at 2 weeks. It was from unfractionated whole blood that total RNA was extracted. Each CDR3 protein gets one entry after TCRdb re-called the RACE reads with MiXCR. The data contain just over 90,000 distinct CDR3 sequences, approximately 10% of them singletons. The sample comprised whole blood. The origin of the receptors is a female donor in good health. Some clones in this sample may be carry-over from other donors' samples.

This clonotype was counted between two and nine times. The chain carries TRBV20-1 and TRBJ2-2, with unresolved D. The germline V and J ends were trimmed by 6 bases and 6 bases, with 14 bases remaining between them. Germline V gene data show CDR1 as DFQATT and CDR2 as SNEGSKA (reference sequence). This CDR3 is built from 13 residues. DNA for the CDR3: TGCAGTGCGTCGACGGATCCGGCCGGGGAGCTGTTTTTT. Amino acid sequence: CSASTDPAGELFF.

This clonotype appeared a few times. CDR3 sequence (DNA): TGTGCCAGCACCTTGGGACTAGCCAACACCGGGGAGCTGTTTTTT. Encoded protein: CASTLGLANTGELFF. The gene calls are TRBV12-3 or TRBV12-4 and TRBJ2-2; 9 nucleotides match TRBD2. The ends lost 7 bases at V and 2 bases at J; junction bases unmatched: 5. The CDR3 has 15 amino acids.

This chain connects TRBV6-9 to TRBJ1-4, with TRBD1 identical over 9 bases. V gave up 2 bases and J gave up 8 bases; unmatched junction bases: 3. The CDR3 spans 14 residues. The germline gives CDR1 MNHGY, CDR2 SVAAGI. For the CDR3, the DNA is TGTGCCAGCAGTTATAGGGACAGGGTCGAAAAACTGTTTTTT. It yields the protein CASSYRDRVEKLFF.

The chain carries TRBV3-1 and TRBJ2-2; the match to TRBD2 covers 10 bases. This CDR3 contains 17 residues. CDR1 and CDR2 from the germline V gene are LGHDT and YNNKEL (reference sequence). With 1 base clipped from V and 6 bases from J, the junction kept 8 bases outside the gene matches. The CDR3 spells CASSQASGSPGAGELFF. The CDR3 bases are TGTGCCAGCAGCCAAGCTAGCGGGAGCCCCGGGGCCGGGGAGCTGTTTTTT.

This clonotype appeared a few times. The chain has TRBV29-1 and TRBJ2-2; TRBD1 matches 7 bases. Germline V gene lookup returns CDR1 SQVTM and CDR2 ANQGSEA. The CDR3 has 14 residues. With 6 bases clipped from V and 7 bases from J, the junction kept 11 bases outside the gene matches. CDR3 amino acids: CSVAPTGNGGELFF. CDR3 bases: TGCAGCGTAGCCCCGACAGGGAATGGCGGGGAGCTGTTTTTT.

This clonotype was counted between two and nine times. The rearrangement joins TRBV6-5 to TRBJ2-3, with 9 bases matching TRBD2. This CDR3 is built from 17 residues. V gave up 2 bases and J gave up 5 bases; unmatched junction bases: 11. In germline, CDR1 is MNHEY, CDR2 SVGAGI. The CDR3 is CASSYLNSGSKLDTQYF. The CDR3 nucleotides are TGTGCCAGCAGTTACCTTAATAGCGGGAGTAAGTTAGATACGCAGTATTTT.

This clonotype was recorded many times. The chain employs TRBV2 and TRBJ1-1, with unresolved D. Trimming stripped 11 bases from V and 0 bases from J, with 7 bases between. The CDR3 runs to 11 residues. Germline V gives CDR1 SNHLY, CDR2 FYNNEI. The CDR3 loop is CADQMNTEAFF. In DNA form, the CDR3 reads TGTGCCGACCAGATGAACACTGAAGCTTTCTTT.

This clonotype was found many times. The genes are TRBV9 and TRBJ2-6; possibly TRBD1 or TRBD2 for D (5 bases each). The CDR3 length is 16 residues. V lost 0 bases to trimming and J lost 2 bases, with 9 bases between them. Germline CDR1 and CDR2: SGDLS and YYNGEE. In DNA form, the CDR3 reads TGTGCCAGCAGCGTAGGAGGGGAAACTGGGGCCAACGTCCTGACTTTC. It is translated as CASSVGGETGANVLTF.

A few counts support this clonotype. This chain links TRBV28 with TRBJ1-4, with 10 bases fitting TRBD1. The CDR3 runs to 16 residues. Germline V lookup: CDR1 MDHEN, CDR2 SYDVKM. Trimming at V came to 4 bases and at J to 8 bases, leaving 10 bases not matched to a gene. CDR3 sequence reads: CASSSPGTGVKEKLFF. The CDR3 DNA sequence: TGTGCCAGCAGTTCACCAGGGACAGGGGTAAAGGAAAAACTGTTTTTT.

There are many counts of this clonotype. The gene calls are TRBV20-1 and TRBJ1-3; D not certain. Trimming pared 3 bases from V and 0 bases from J, leaving 6 bases between. CDR1 and CDR2 from the germline V gene are DFQATT and SNEGSKA (reference sequence). The CDR3 length is 13 residues. CDR3 DNA sequence: TGCAGTGCTAGGTCACTCTCTGGAAACACCATATATTTT. Encoded protein: CSARSLSGNTIYF.